A selection of T cell receptor beta chains follows, all from one sample in a study of blood T cell repertoires in COVID-19. Profiled with immunoSEQ multiplex PCR; TCRdb holds only in-frame clones, not every one. The sample contains approximately 480,000 clones, about nine tenths of which appear only once. Sequencing was performed on PBMCs or T cells enriched from blood (not recorded which). Receptors originate from a woman aged 18-35 years who had recovered from COVID-19. Each CDR3 is given with its conserved first and last residue. A D gene is named only where the DNA matches it firmly. Clone size is not always given. Where it is, it says once, few, many or a class for expanded clones.

DNA	CDR3	D	size	V	J
TGTGCCAGCAAGGTGAGGGGGGGCGAGCGCTACACCTTC	CASKVRGGERYTF	NA	NA	TRBV25-1	TRBJ1-2
TGTGCCAGCAGCTCCCCTCCAGGGACCCAGTACTTC	CASSSPPGTQYF	NA	NA	TRBV7-2	TRBJ2-5
TGTGCCAGCAGTTACTCGAACCGGGGGACGGACACTGAAGCTTTCTTT	CASSYSNRGTDTEAFF	NA	NA	TRBV6-5	TRBJ1-1
TGTGCCAGCAGCTTGGGGGACAGGGGGTTCGATGAGCAGTTCTTC	CASSLGDRGFDEQFF	TRBD1	few	TRBV11-3	TRBJ2-1
TGCGCCAGCAGCTTGGAGGCTAGTGAGCAGTTCTTC	CASSLEASEQFF	NA	once	TRBV5-1	TRBJ2-1
TGTGCCACCAGCAGAGATCTTGTACAGGGGAGGAATTCACCCCTCCACTTT	CATSRDLVQGRNSPLHF	TRBD1	NA	TRBV15	TRBJ1-6
TGTGCCAGCAGCCGTGGGGGCCGGACAAACACTGAAGCTTTCTTT	CASSRGGRTNTEAFF	NA	NA	TRBV5-6	TRBJ1-1
TGTGCCAGCAGCTCCTCAGGAGGAAACACCATATATTTT	CASSSSGGNTIYF	NA	NA	TRBV11-3	TRBJ1-3
TGTGCCAGCAGCCGAACACAGGGAAGTTGGAATCAGCCCCAGCATTTT	CASSRTQGSWNQPQHF	NA	NA	TRBV5-5	TRBJ1-5
TGTGCCAGCAGTTTGGCTGAGGCAGATACGCAGTATTTT	CASSLAEADTQYF	NA	NA	TRBV2	TRBJ2-3
TGTGCCAGCATTGGACTAGCGAGGGGAGAGCAGTACTTC	CASIGLARGEQYF	TRBD2	NA	TRBV6-5	TRBJ2-7
TGTGCCAGCAGCCCCGGGACTAGAGACCTAGATACGCAGTATTTT	CASSPGTRDLDTQYF	TRBD2	NA	TRBV5-4	TRBJ2-3
TGTGCCAGCAGCTTCGGACAGGGGATCTCTGGAAACACCATATATTTT	CASSFGQGISGNTIYF	TRBD1	NA	TRBV7-8	TRBJ1-3
TGTGCCAGCAGCGGGCAGGTGAACTATGGCTACACCTTC	CASSGQVNYGYTF	NA	NA	TRBV11-3	TRBJ1-2
TGTGCCAGCAGCGCGAGATCGGACTATGGCTACACCTTC	CASSARSDYGYTF	NA	NA	TRBV9	TRBJ1-2
TGTGCCAGCACCCAATTGGGCAGCCTTAAGGGCTACACCTTC	CASTQLGSLKGYTF	NA	NA	TRBV2	TRBJ1-2
TGCGCCAGCAGTGTGAGGAGAAACTATGGCTACACCTTC	CASSVRRNYGYTF	NA	NA	TRBV10-2	TRBJ1-2
TGTGCCAGCAGGGGGGGACAGGGGCGAACCGGGGAGCTGTTTTTT	CASRGGQGRTGELFF	TRBD1	NA	TRBV28	TRBJ2-2
TGCGCCAGCAGCTTGTCGGGAGGATATGGCTACACCTTC	CASSLSGGYGYTF	NA	NA	TRBV5-1	TRBJ1-2
TGTGCCAGCAGTGAATACTTCGAGGTTTCGCCCCAGCATTTT	CASSEYFEVSPQHF	NA	NA	TRBV25-1	TRBJ1-5
TGTGCCAGCAGCCAACGGGAGGGACAAGCAGATACGCAGTATTTT	CASSQREGQADTQYF	TRBD2	NA	TRBV3-1/TRBV3-2	TRBJ2-3
TGTGCCAGCAGTTACCCCCTCGGCGAGCAGTACTTC	CASSYPLGEQYF	NA	NA	TRBV28	TRBJ2-7
TGCGCCTGCTCCGGGACAGGGAACACAGATACGCAGTATTTT	CACSGTGNTDTQYF	TRBD1	once	TRBV5-1	TRBJ2-3
TGTGCCAGCCGGACTAGCCCAACAGATACGCAGTATTTT	CASRTSPTDTQYF	TRBD2	NA	TRBV12-3/TRBV12-4	TRBJ2-3
TGTGCCAGCAGTTCCCCCGCGGATAGCAATCAGCCCCAGCATTTT	CASSSPADSNQPQHF	NA	NA	TRBV28	TRBJ1-5
TGCGCCAGCAGGCCAGAGAGGGGGGGCGGCAATGAGCAGTTCTTC	CASRPERGGGNEQFF	NA	NA	TRBV10-2	TRBJ2-1
TGTGCCAGCAGCTTAACAGTAGAAATAAGCTCTGGAAACACCATATATTTT	CASSLTVEISSGNTIYF	NA	NA	TRBV7-2	TRBJ1-3
TGTGCCAGCAGCCAAGGGCACCCTGGGGGACAGTTAAATCAGCCCCAGCATTTT	CASSQGHPGGQLNQPQHF	TRBD1	NA	TRBV14	TRBJ1-5
TGTGCCTGGAGTATCAAGGTGGGCAGGGCTAACTATGGCTACACCTTC	CAWSIKVGRANYGYTF	NA	NA	TRBV30	TRBJ1-2
TGTGCCAGCAGTTCACCGTCCCGGGACAGGGGCGACACCCAGTACTTC	CASSSPSRDRGDTQYF	TRBD1	NA	TRBV27	TRBJ2-5
TGTGCCACCAAGAGGGCTGCACATGAAAAACTGTTTTTT	CATKRAAHEKLFF	NA	once	TRBV15	TRBJ1-4
TGTGCCAGCAGCCCAATCGGCGAGCAGTACTTC	CASSPIGEQYF	NA	once	TRBV7-9	TRBJ2-7
TGTGCCTGGTCTCTGGGCAGGGGAGAAGTCTATGGCTACACCTTC	CAWSLGRGEVYGYTF	NA	NA	TRBV30	TRBJ1-2
TGTGCCAGCAGCTCCGGTGGGGGGACTGAAGCTTTCTTT	CASSSGGGTEAFF	NA	NA	TRBV7-2	TRBJ1-1
TGTGCCTCGCAAGCGGGGGGGAACACAGATACGCAGTATTTT	CASQAGGNTDTQYF	TRBD2	NA	TRBV30	TRBJ2-3
TGTGCCAGCACAGAGCGGGGGGGCCAAGGAGATACGCAGTATTTT	CASTERGGQGDTQYF	TRBD2	NA	TRBV3-1/TRBV3-2	TRBJ2-3
TGCGCCAGCTCCTGGGGGACAGGACCCTACGAGCAGTACTTC	CASSWGTGPYEQYF	TRBD1	NA	TRBV10-1	TRBJ2-7
TGTGCCAGTCGCCGGGACTATGGCTACACCTTC	CASRRDYGYTF	NA	once	TRBV19	TRBJ1-2
TGCGCCAGCAGCTTGGAGGGGCGCACAGATACGCAGTATTTT	CASSLEGRTDTQYF	NA	NA	TRBV5-1	TRBJ2-3
TGTGCCAGCTCGACAGGGTTAGAGGGCTACACCTTC	CASSTGLEGYTF	TRBD1	NA	TRBV18	TRBJ1-2
TGTGCCAGCAGCTTAGACCCGGAGAGTAGCACTGAAGCTTTCTTT	CASSLDPESSTEAFF	NA	NA	TRBV7-2	TRBJ1-1